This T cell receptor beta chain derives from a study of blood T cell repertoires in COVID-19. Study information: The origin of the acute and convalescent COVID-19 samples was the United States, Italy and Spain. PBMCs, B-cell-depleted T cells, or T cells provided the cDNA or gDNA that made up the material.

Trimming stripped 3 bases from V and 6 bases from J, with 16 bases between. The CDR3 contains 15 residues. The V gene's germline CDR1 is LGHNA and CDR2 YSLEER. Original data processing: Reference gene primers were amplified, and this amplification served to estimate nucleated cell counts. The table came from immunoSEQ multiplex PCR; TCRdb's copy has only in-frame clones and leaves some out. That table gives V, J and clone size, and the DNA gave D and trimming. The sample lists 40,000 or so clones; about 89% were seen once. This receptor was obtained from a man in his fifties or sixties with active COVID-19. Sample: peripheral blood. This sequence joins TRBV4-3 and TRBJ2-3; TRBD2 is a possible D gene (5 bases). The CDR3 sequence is CASSQVWLGGDTQYF. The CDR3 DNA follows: TGCGCCAGCAGCCAGGTGTGGCTAGGCGGGGATACGCAGTATTTT.